This T cell receptor beta chain was sequenced for a study of beta chain features in type 1 diabetes (dated by TCRdb to the late 2010s). Turning to the overall study: Patients and healthy donors did not differ in mean age, gender distribution, total cell number or subset yield. A total of some 100,000,000 sorted cells were examined across all samples, and the number of cells per subset was strongly correlated with RNA yield. In the study, recently diagnosed type 1 diabetes patients and matched healthy donors were compared on the TCRB repertoires of their sorted circulating CD4+ T cell subsets. Regulatory and stem cell-like memory subsets were obtained from only 8 patients and roughly 8 healthy donors, while naive and central memory subsets were obtained from all 30 or so donors.

Via the germline V gene (reference sequence), CDR1 is GTSNPN and CDR2 SVGIG. Cut back by 5 bases and 8 bases, the V and J ends lie 15 bases apart. The CDR3 contains 13 residues, cysteine and phenylalanine counted. Of the read, only the CDR3 DNA is kept; its 39 bases are in frame from base 1. On this clone itself: This receptor's antigen is unknown. Within one base of it there is no much larger clone, and no base qualities were kept.

All of the isolated RNA was reverse transcribed with the High Capacity cDNA Reverse Transcription Kit, so expressed TCRB transcripts were sequenced. Deep immunoSEQ sequencing was performed on naive, central memory and regulatory T cell samples, with an average of about 3.57 million total reads per sample. Sorted cells were lysed in RLT buffer, and RNA was extracted using DNase-treated RNeasy Micro or Mini kits according to cell number. To prevent cross-contamination, every cell subset was processed on its own, while patient and healthy donor samples were processed together. The immunoSEQ multiplex PCR was used to amplify TCRB sequences from cDNA, generating 87-bp fragments that spanned the CDR3 region. Amplicons were sequenced on the Illumina HiSeq platform. Per the original workflow: Synthetic template baselines were used to correct PCR bias computationally, reads within Hamming distance 2 were collapsed together, and singletons that could not be merged were discarded. By aligning reads against IMGT, V, D and J genes, CDR3 length, and insertions or deletions at six rearrangement sites were assigned. Within each subset, clonotype counts were normalized to sorted cell number, and only after that were true diversity and Gini coefficients computed with the tcR R package. The overlap coefficient, calculated on TCRB nucleotide sequences, was used to measure repertoire sharing. As a proxy for the pre-selection repertoire, out-of-frame TCRB sequences from naive cells were analyzed. TCRdb provides this immuneACCESS table in a form limited to in-frame rearrangements. Some clones are lacking; in checked studies, under half of them reflect an unresolved V gene, and why the rest are absent is not known. D and trimming come from the DNA, and the V and J calls and clone size come from that table. This sample lists around 500,000 clones; more than 9.5% were detected once. About 0.042% of the sample lies in the top ten.

A single peripheral blood draw of approximately 0.11 L on average was collected from each donor into heparinised tubes. A BD FACSAria II was used to sort naive, central memory, regulatory and stem cell-like memory CD4+ T cells with a panel that included CD45RO, CCR7, CD25, CD127, CD95 and CD27. Every sorted population had a purity above 95%. PBMCs were isolated immediately by Lymphoprep density gradient centrifugation and stained directly without culture. So that batch effects would be minimized, each experiment stained and sorted samples in pairs, pairing one healthy donor with one patient. The paper's findings and limits, for the study overall: PCR may preferentially amplify shorter templates, but because patient and control samples were amplified and corrected together, any resulting skew would affect both groups equally. Type 1 diabetes patients showed a moderate but significant shortening of TCRB CDR3 length in all four CD4+ subsets. Sequencing cDNA rather than genomic DNA could over-represent highly expressing activated cells, although activation and CD3 levels did not differ between groups. Naive, central memory and regulatory TCRB repertoires appeared more similar among patients than among healthy donors. Fewer insertions and more nucleotide deletions at VDJ recombination sites were observed in patients with type 1 diabetes, implying thymic rearrangement abnormalities. Because the HLA sub-analyses included only small numbers of individuals, any influence of HLA type on TCRB rearrangement was left unresolved.

The sequence came from a woman younger than 35 in good health. Sequencing input: naive CD4+ T cells from blood. Per the publication, the cell subset or site label means: true naive CD4+ T cells. The chain is encoded by TRBV30 joined to TRBJ1-4, and possibly TRBD1, on 6 matching bases. The CDR3 protein sequence reads: CAWLGGAEEKLFF. At the DNA level, the sequence is TGTGCCTGGCTCGGGGGGGCGGAGGAAAAACTGTTTTTT.